Below, 2 T cell receptor beta chains from the same sample are listed, as sequenced in a study of cytomegalovirus exposure and HLA in healthy donors. The primer mix had 60 Vbeta and 13 Jbeta primers. Here immunoSEQ multiplex PCR was the method, and the copy in TCRdb shows in-frame clones only, minus some. The table includes 150,000 to 200,000 clones, roughly 70% detected once. The sequencing input was PBMCs. The receptors were gathered from a woman in her twenties or thirties in good health and CMV-seronegative.

V usage is TRBV5-1 and J usage is TRBJ2-5, with 10 bases identical to TRBD2. Germline assignment: CDR1 SGHRS and CDR2 YFSETQ. The J segment lost 2 bases and the V segment lost 3 bases, leaving 10 bases of the junction unmatched. The CDR3 is 17 amino acids. The CDR3 DNA reads as TGCGCCAGCAGCTCAGGGTCCGGGACTAGCGCTCAAGAGACCCAGTACTTC. Translated: CASSSGSGTSAQETQYF.

V and J are TRBV5-1 and TRBJ1-1; perhaps TRBD1 as D (6 bases). Trimming removed 4 bases at V and 1 base at J, with 17 bases between. The CDR3 consists of 16 residues. Germline V gene data show CDR1 as SGHRS and CDR2 as YFSETQ. Here the CDR3 reads CASSPKVQGTNTEAFF. For the CDR3, the DNA is TGCGCCAGCAGCCCTAAAGTACAGGGTACGAACACTGAAGCTTTCTTT.